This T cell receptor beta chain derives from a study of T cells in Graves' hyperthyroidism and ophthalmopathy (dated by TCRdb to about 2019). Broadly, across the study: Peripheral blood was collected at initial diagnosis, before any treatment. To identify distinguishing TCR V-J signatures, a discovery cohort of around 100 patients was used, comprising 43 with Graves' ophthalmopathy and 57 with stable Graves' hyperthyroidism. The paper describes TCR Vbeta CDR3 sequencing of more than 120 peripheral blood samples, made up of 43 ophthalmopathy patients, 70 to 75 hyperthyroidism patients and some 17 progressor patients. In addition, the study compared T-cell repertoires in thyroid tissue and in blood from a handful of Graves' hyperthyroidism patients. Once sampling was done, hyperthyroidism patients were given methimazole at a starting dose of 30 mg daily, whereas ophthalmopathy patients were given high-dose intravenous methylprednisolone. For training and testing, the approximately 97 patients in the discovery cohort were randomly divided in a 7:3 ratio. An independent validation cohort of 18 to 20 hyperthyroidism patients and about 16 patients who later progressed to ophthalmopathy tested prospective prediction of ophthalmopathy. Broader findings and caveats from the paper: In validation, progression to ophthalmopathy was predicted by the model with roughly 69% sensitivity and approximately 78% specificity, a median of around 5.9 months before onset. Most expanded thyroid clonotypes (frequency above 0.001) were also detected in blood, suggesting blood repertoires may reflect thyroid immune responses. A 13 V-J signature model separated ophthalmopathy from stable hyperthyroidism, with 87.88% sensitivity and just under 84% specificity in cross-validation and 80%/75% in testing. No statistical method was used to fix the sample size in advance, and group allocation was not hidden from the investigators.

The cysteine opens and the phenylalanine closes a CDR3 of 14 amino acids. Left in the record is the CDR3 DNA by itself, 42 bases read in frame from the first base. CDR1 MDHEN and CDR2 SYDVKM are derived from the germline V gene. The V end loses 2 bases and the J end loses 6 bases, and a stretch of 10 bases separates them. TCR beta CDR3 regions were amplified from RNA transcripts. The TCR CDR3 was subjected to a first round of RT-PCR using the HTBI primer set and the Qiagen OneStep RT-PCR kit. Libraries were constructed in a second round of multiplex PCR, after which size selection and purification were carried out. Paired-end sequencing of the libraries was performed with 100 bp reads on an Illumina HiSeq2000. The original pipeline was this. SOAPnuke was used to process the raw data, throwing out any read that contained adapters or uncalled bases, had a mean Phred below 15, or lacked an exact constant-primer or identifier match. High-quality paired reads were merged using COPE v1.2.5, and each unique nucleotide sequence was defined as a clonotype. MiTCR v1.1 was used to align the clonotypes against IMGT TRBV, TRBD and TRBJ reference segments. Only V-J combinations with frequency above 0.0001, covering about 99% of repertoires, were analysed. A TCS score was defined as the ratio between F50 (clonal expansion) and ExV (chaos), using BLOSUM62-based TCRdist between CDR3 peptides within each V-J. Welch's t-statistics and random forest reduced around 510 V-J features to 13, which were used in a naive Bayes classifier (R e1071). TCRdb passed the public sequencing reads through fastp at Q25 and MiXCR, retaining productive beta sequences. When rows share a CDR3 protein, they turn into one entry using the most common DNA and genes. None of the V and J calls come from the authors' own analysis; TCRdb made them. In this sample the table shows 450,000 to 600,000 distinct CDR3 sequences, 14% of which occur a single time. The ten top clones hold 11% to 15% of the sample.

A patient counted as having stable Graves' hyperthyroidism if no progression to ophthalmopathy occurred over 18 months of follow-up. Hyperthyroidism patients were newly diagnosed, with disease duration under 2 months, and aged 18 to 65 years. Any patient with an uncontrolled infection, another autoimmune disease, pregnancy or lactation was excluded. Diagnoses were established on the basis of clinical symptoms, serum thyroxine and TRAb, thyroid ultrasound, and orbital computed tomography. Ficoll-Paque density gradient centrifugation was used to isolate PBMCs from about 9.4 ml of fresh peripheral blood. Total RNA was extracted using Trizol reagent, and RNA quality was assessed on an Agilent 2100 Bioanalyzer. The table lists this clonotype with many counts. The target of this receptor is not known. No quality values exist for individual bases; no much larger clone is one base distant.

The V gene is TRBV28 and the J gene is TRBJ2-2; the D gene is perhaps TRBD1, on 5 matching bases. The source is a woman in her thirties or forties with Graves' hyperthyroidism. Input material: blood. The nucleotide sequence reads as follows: TGTGCCAGCAGTTTAAGGGGTAGGGCCGGGGAGCTGTTTTTT. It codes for CASSLRGRAGELFF.